Listed below are T cell receptor beta chains from one sample, sequenced in a study of CD8 T cells in Susac syndrome. Each CDR3 protein gets one entry after TCRdb re-called the immunoSEQ multiplex PCR reads with MiXCR. The sample carries some 250,000 distinct CDR3 sequences, 90% to 97% recorded once. Input material: CD4+ T cells from PBMCs. These receptors originate from a human donor with Susac syndrome. The CDR3 runs from the conserved cysteine through the conserved F or W. Fields, in order: clone size, D gene, V gene, J gene, CDR3 protein, CDR3 DNA. The D gene is left open where the match is weak. Clone sizes are given selectively: once, few, many, or a class where the clone is expanded.

.	.	TRBV30	TRBJ1-4	CAWSVGSTNEKLFF	TGTGCCTGGAGTGTAGGGTCTACTAATGAAAAACTGTTTTTT
.	.	TRBV20-1	TRBJ1-2	CSATWGPNYGYTF	TGCAGTGCCACATGGGGGCCTAACTATGGCTACACCTTC
once	TRBD1	TRBV29-1	TRBJ1-4	CSVGQDVNEKLFF	TGCAGCGTAGGACAGGACGTAAATGAAAAACTGTTTTTT
once	TRBD2	TRBV10-3	TRBJ2-7	CAIGLAGGYEQYF	TGTGCCATCGGACTAGCGGGAGGCTACGAGCAGTACTTC
.	TRBD1	TRBV7-9	TRBJ2-3	CASSLAGPGGDTQYF	TGTGCCAGCAGCTTAGCGGGACCAGGGGGAGATACGCAGTATTTT
.	.	TRBV5-4	TRBJ1-2	CASSLGRARDKQGVRSREGYTF	TGTGCCAGCAGCTTGGGCCGGGCGCGCGACAAACAGGGAGTTAGAAGCCGGGAGGGCTACACCTTC
.	.	TRBV12-3/TRBV12-4	TRBJ2-5	CASSSGAGLETQYF	TGTGCCAGCAGTTCCGGCGCGGGTTTAGAGACCCAGTACTTC
.	.	TRBV7-2	TRBJ2-1	CASNHRGLQGEQFF	TGTGCCAGCAATCACCGGGGCCTCCAGGGTGAGCAGTTCTTC
.	.	TRBV29-1	TRBJ2-3	CSVGLKVRSTDTQYF	TGCAGCGTTGGATTAAAAGTTCGGAGCACAGATACGCAGTATTTT
.	.	TRBV24-1	TRBJ1-1	CATSAGKNTEAFF	TGTGCCACCAGCGCCGGGAAAAACACTGAAGCTTTCTTT
.	.	TRBV20-1	TRBJ2-1	CSARVEGTHGNEQFF	TGCAGTGCTAGAGTGGAGGGGACCCACGGCAATGAGCAGTTCTTC
.	TRBD2	TRBV5-1	TRBJ2-3	CASSFTGGLAGVLDTDTQYF	TGCGCCAGCAGCTTCACCGGCGGACTAGCGGGAGTGTTAGATACAGATACGCAGTATTTT
.	.	TRBV12-3/TRBV12-4	TRBJ2-7	CASSLGVGEYEQYF	TGTGCCAGCAGTTTAGGAGTCGGGGAATACGAGCAGTACTTC
.	.	TRBV7-8	TRBJ2-1	CASSFPWAGVGEQFF	TGTGCCAGCAGCTTCCCATGGGCCGGGGTAGGAGAGCAGTTCTTC
.	.	TRBV20-1	TRBJ1-5	CSARSRDNQPQHF	TGCAGTGCTAGATCGAGAGACAATCAGCCCCAGCATTTT
.	TRBD1	TRBV27	TRBJ2-5	CASRGQEQETQYF	TGTGCCAGCAGAGGACAGGAGCAAGAGACCCAGTACTTC
.	TRBD2	TRBV4-1	TRBJ2-7	CASSQFGVAVAGAYEQYF	TGCGCCAGCAGCCAATTTGGTGTCGCGGTAGCGGGAGCCTACGAGCAGTACTTC
.	.	TRBV27	TRBJ1-2	CASTRGADAGDGYTF	TGTGCCAGCACTCGAGGGGCCGACGCTGGTGATGGCTACACCTTC
.	.	TRBV3-1	TRBJ2-1	CASSHGGANEQFF	TGTGCCAGCAGCCATGGGGGGGCCAATGAGCAGTTCTTC
.	TRBD1	TRBV20-1	TRBJ2-7	CSARALDRGQMLWSYEQYF	TGCAGTGCTAGAGCCCTGGACAGGGGGCAGATGTTATGGTCCTACGAGCAGTACTTC
.	.	TRBV7-9	TRBJ2-1	CASRISGRTYNEQFF	TGTGCCAGCAGAATTAGCGGAAGAACTTACAATGAGCAGTTCTTC
.	.	TRBV29-1	TRBJ1-4	CSAGVRNEKLFF	TGCAGCGCTGGGGTCCGTAATGAAAAACTGTTTTTT
once	.	TRBV13	TRBJ2-7	CASSIGRPVREQYF	TGTGCCAGCAGCATAGGTCGACCGGTTAGAGAGCAGTACTTC
.	.	TRBV20-1	TRBJ2-3	CSARVLRGDKDTQYF	TGCAGTGCTAGAGTTTTAAGGGGGGATAAAGATACGCAGTATTTT
.	TRBD1	TRBV2	TRBJ2-1	CASRTGVLSHNEQFF	TGTGCCAGCAGAACAGGGGTTTTGTCTCACAATGAGCAGTTCTTC
few	.	TRBV12-3/TRBV12-4	TRBJ1-1	CASSLGEAFF	TGTGCCAGCAGTTTAGGAGAAGCTTTCTTT
.	.	TRBV24-1	TRBJ2-1	CATSDRDESSYNEQFF	TGTGCCACCAGTGACCGGGACGAGAGCTCCTACAATGAGCAGTTCTTC
.	.	TRBV20-1	TRBJ2-1	CSARVQGPNEQFF	TGCAGTGCTAGAGTACAGGGTCCGAATGAGCAGTTCTTC
.	TRBD2	TRBV7-9	TRBJ2-4	CASSFSSGHNSQYF	TGTGCCAGCAGCTTCTCTAGCGGCCATAATTCCCAGTACTTC
.	TRBD1	TRBV29-1	TRBJ2-7	CSVWDRASYEQYF	TGCAGCGTTTGGGACAGGGCGTCCTACGAGCAGTACTTC
.	.	TRBV12-3/TRBV12-4	TRBJ2-5	CASSLRRGGTGRSETQYF	TGTGCCAGCAGTTTACGTCGCGGGGGGACAGGGAGGTCAGAGACCCAGTACTTC
.	.	TRBV4-1	TRBJ2-7	CASSQGQGRGSYEQYF	TGCGCCAGCAGCCAAGGTCAGGGCAGGGGCTCCTACGAGCAGTACTTC
.	TRBD1	TRBV24-1	TRBJ1-2	CATSDSPGQEANYGYTF	TGTGCCACCAGTGATTCGCCAGGACAGGAAGCTAACTATGGCTACACCTTC
.	TRBD2	TRBV7-3	TRBJ2-1	CASSLIGGTSFGEQFF	TGTGCCAGCAGCTTAATAGGGGGGACTAGCTTCGGTGAGCAGTTCTTC
.	TRBD1	TRBV19	TRBJ1-5	CASSMGQGNQPQHF	TGTGCCAGTAGTATGGGACAGGGCAATCAGCCCCAGCATTTT
.	TRBD1	TRBV29-1	TRBJ2-4	CSVETGQGGSAKNIQYF	TGCAGCGTTGAGACGGGACAGGGGGGGAGTGCCAAAAACATTCAGTACTTC
.	TRBD1	TRBV30	TRBJ2-2	CAWGRGPKGGELFF	TGTGCCTGGGGTAGGGGGCCTAAGGGCGGGGAGCTGTTTTTT
.	TRBD2	TRBV6-5	TRBJ2-7	CASSYKRENLASYEQYF	TGTGCCAGCAGTTACAAGCGGGAGAATCTTGCGTCCTACGAGCAGTACTTC
.	.	TRBV28	TRBJ2-7	CAAQTAYEQYF	TGTGCGGCACAGACAGCCTACGAGCAGTACTTC
.	.	TRBV30	TRBJ1-2	CAWSAGSYGYTF	TGTGCCTGGAGTGCCGGGAGCTATGGCTACACCTTC
.	.	TRBV24-1	TRBJ2-7	CATSVGGYEQYF	TGTGCCACCAGTGTGGGGGGCTACGAGCAGTACTTC
.	TRBD1	TRBV7-9	TRBJ2-7	CASRMRDSYEQYF	TGTGCCAGCAGGATGAGGGACAGTTACGAGCAGTACTTC
.	.	TRBV29-1	TRBJ2-7	CSVAPRLSYEQYF	TGCAGCGTTGCCCCAAGACTCAGCTACGAGCAGTACTTC
.	.	TRBV28	TRBJ1-1	CASSLQSAEAFF	TGTGCCAGCAGTCTCCAAAGCGCTGAAGCTTTCTTT
.	TRBD2	TRBV28	TRBJ2-1	CASSLPSNSGGYNEQFF	TGTGCCAGCAGTCTCCCCTCTAATAGCGGGGGTTACAATGAGCAGTTCTTC
.	.	TRBV19	TRBJ2-7	CASSIRGEIYEQYF	TGTGCCAGTAGTATTCGGGGCGAAATCTACGAGCAGTACTTC
.	.	TRBV9	TRBJ2-1	CASSVRVAGEQFF	TGTGCCAGCAGCGTAAGGGTAGCAGGTGAGCAGTTCTTC
.	.	TRBV29-1	TRBJ2-3	CSVEETASTDTQYF	TGCAGCGTTGAGGAGACGGCTAGCACAGATACGCAGTATTTT
.	.	TRBV5-1	TRBJ1-4	CASSPQRNRAKLFF	TGCGCCAGCAGCCCCCAAAGGAACAGGGCCAAACTGTTTTTT
.	TRBD1	TRBV27	TRBJ2-3	CASRRTGNTDTQYF	TGTGCCAGCAGGAGGACAGGGAACACAGATACGCAGTATTTT
.	TRBD1	TRBV9	TRBJ2-1	CASSALGQGFSSYNEQFF	TGTGCCAGCAGCGCCTTGGGACAGGGCTTCAGCTCCTACAATGAGCAGTTCTTC
.	.	TRBV20-1	TRBJ2-5	CSAPNGGHQETQYF	TGCAGTGCTCCAAACGGCGGGCACCAAGAGACCCAGTACTTC
.	.	TRBV20-1	TRBJ2-7	CSARDPRQDYEQYF	TGCAGTGCTAGAGATCCCAGACAGGACTACGAGCAGTACTTC
.	.	TRBV24-1	TRBJ1-2	CATSDTPSYTF	TGTGCCACCAGTGACACCCCCAGCTACACCTTC
once	.	TRBV27	TRBJ2-3	CASSFVTGTDTQYF	TGTGCCAGCAGTTTTGTTACAGGGACAGATACGCAGTATTTT
.	.	TRBV20-1	TRBJ2-5	CSASLVGLLSTQYF	TGCAGTGCTAGTTTGGTAGGACTGCTTTCGACCCAGTACTTC
.	TRBD1	TRBV29-1	TRBJ1-2	CSAEDRGGYGYTF	TGCAGCGCTGAGGACAGGGGAGGCTATGGCTACACCTTC
.	.	TRBV12-3/TRBV12-4	TRBJ2-7	CASRRGFGEQYF	TGTGCCAGCAGGAGGGGCTTTGGGGAGCAGTACTTC
.	TRBD1	TRBV20-1	TRBJ1-2	CSAPTGWGGYTF	TGCAGTGCACCGACAGGGTGGGGTGGCTACACCTTC
.	.	TRBV29-1	TRBJ1-2	CSVIEGYGYGYTF	TGCAGCGTTATCGAGGGGTATGGCTATGGCTACACCTTC